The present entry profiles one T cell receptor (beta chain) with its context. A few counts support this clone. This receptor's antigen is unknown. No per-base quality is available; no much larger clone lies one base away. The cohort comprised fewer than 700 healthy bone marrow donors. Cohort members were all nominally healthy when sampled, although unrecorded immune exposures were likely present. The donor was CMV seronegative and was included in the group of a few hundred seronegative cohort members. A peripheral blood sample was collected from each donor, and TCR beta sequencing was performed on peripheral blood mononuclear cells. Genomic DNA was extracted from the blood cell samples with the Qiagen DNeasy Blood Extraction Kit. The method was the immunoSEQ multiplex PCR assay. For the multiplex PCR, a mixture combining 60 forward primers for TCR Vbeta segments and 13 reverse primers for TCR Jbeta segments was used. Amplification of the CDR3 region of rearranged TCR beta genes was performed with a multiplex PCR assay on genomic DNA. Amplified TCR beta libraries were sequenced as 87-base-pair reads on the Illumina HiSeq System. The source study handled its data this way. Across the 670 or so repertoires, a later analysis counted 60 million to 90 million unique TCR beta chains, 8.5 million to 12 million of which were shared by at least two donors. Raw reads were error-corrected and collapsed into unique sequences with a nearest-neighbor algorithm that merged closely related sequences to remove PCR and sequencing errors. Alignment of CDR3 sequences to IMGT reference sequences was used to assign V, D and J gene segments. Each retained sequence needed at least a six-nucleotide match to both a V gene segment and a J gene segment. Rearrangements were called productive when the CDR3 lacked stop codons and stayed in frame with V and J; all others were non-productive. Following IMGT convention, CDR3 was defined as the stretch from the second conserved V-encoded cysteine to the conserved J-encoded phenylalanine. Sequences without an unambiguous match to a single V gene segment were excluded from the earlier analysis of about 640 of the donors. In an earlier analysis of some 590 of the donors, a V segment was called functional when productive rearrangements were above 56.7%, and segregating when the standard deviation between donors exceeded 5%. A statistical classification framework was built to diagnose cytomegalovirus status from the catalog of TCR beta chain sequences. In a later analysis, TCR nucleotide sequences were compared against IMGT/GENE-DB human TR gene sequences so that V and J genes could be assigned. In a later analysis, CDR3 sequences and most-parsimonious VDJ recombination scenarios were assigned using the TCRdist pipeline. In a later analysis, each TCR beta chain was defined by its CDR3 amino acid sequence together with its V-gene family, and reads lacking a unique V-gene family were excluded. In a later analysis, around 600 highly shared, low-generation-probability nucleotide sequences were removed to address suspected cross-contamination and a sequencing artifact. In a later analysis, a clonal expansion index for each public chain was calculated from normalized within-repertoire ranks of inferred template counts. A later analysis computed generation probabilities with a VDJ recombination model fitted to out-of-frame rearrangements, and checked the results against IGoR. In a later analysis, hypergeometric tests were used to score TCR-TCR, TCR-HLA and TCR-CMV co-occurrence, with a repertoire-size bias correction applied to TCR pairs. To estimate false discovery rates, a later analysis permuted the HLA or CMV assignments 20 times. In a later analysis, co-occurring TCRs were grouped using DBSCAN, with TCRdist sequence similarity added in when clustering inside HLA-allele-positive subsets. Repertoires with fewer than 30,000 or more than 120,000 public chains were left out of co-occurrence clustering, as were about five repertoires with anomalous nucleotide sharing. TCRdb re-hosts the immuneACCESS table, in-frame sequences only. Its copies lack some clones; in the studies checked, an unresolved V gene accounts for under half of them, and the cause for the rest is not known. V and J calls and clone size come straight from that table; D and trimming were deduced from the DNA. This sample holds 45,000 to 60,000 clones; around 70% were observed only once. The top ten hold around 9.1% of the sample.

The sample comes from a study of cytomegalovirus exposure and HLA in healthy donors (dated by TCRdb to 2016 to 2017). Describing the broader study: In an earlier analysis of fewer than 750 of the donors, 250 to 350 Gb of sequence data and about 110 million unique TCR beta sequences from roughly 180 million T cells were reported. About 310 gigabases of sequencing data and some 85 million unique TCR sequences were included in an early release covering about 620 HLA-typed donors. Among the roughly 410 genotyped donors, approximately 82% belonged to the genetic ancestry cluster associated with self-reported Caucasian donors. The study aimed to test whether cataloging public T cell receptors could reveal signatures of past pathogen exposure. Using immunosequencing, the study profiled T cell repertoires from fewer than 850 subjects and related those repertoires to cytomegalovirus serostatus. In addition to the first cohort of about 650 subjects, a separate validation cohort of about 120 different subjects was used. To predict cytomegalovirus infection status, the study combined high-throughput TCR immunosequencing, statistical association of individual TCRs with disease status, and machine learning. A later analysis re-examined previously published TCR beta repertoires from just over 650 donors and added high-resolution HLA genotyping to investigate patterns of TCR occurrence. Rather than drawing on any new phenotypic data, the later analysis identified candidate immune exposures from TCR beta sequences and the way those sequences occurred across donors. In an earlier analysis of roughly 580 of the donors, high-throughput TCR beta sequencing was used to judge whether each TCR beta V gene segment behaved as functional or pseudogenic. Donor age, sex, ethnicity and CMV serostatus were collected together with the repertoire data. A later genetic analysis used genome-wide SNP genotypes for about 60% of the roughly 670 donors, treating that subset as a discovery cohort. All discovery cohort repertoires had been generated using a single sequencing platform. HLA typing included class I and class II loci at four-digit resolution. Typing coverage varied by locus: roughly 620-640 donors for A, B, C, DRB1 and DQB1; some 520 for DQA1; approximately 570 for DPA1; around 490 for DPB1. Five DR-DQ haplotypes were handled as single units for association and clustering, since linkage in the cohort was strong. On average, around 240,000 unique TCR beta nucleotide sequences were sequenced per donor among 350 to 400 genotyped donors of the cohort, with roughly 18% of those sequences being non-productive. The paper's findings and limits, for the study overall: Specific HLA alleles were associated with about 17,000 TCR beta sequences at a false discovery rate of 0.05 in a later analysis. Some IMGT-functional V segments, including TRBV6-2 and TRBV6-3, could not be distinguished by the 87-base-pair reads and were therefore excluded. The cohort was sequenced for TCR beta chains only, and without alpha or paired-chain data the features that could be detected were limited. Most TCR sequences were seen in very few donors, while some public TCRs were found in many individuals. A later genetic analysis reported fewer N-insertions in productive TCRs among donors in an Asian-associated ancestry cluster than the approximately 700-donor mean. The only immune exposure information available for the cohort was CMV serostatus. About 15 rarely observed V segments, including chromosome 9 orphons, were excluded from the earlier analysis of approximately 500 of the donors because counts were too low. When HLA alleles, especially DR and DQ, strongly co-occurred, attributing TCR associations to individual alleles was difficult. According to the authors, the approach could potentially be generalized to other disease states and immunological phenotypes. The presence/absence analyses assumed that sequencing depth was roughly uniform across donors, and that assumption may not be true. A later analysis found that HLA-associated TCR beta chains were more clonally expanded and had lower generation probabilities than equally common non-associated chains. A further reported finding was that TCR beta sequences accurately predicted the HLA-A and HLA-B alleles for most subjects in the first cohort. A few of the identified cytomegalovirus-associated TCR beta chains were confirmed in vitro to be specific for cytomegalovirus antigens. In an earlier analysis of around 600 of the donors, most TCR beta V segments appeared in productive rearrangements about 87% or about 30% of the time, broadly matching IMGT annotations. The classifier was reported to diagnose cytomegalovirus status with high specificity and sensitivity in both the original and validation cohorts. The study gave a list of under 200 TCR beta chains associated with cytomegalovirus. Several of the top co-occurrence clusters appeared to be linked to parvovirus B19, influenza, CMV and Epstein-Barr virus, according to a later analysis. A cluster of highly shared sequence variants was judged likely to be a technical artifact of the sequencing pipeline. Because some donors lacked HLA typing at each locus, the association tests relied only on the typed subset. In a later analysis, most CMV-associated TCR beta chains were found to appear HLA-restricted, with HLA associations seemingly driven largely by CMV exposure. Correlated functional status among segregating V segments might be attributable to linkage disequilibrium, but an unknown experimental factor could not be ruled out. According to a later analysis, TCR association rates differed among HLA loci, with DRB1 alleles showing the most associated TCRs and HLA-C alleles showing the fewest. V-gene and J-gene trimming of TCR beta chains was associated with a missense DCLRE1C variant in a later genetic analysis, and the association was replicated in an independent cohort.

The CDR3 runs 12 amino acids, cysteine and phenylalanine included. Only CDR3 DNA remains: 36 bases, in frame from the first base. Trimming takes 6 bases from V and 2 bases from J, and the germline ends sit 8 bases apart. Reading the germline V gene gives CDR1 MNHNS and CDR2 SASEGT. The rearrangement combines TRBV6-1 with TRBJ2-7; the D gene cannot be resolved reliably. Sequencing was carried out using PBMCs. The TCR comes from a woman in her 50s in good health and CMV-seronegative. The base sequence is TGTGCCAGCAGCTCGGGTCCCTACGAGCAGTACTTC. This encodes CASSSGPYEQYF.